A single sample is the source of the 3 T cell receptor beta chains below, sequenced in a study of T cell responses to AZD1222 COVID-19 vaccine. The method was immunoSEQ multiplex PCR; TCRdb's version includes in-frame clones alone and lacks a portion of them. The repertoire holds fewer than 150,000 clones, with about 90% as singletons. The source was peripheral blood, collected on day 0 of AZD1222 vaccination. All receptors come from an adult in good health.

The V call is TRBV29-1, the J call TRBJ2-5; 8 bases line up with TRBD1. The CDR3 runs 13 residues. CDR1 is SQVTM, CDR2 ANQGSEA, per germline. V shed 7 bases, J shed 6 bases, and the junction held 10 bases outside the gene matches. CDR3 in DNA: TGCAGCGGCGGACAGGGCGCCGGGAAGACCCAGTACTTC. It specifies CSGGQGAGKTQYF.

The chain uses TRBV29-1 and TRBJ1-2; the D gene is possibly TRBD1 (5 bases). Germline assignment: CDR1 SQVTM and CDR2 ANQGSEA. The CDR3 totals 14 residues. V was trimmed by 5 bases and J by 1 base, leaving 14 bases between them. CDR3 amino acids: CSVWSQGLNYGYTF. The DNA for the CDR3 is TGCAGCGTTTGGTCGCAGGGACTTAACTATGGCTACACCTTC.

This chain connects TRBV19 to TRBJ2-3, with 9 bases lining up with TRBD1. Germline assignment: CDR1 LNHDA and CDR2 SQIVND (reference sequence). This CDR3 has 17 amino acids. After removal of 0 bases from V and 3 bases from J, the junction contained 7 bases not matched to a gene. DNA of the CDR3: TGTGCCAGTAGTATAGATCGACAGGGGGTTGGAACAGATACGCAGTATTTT. It codes for CASSIDRQGVGTDTQYF.